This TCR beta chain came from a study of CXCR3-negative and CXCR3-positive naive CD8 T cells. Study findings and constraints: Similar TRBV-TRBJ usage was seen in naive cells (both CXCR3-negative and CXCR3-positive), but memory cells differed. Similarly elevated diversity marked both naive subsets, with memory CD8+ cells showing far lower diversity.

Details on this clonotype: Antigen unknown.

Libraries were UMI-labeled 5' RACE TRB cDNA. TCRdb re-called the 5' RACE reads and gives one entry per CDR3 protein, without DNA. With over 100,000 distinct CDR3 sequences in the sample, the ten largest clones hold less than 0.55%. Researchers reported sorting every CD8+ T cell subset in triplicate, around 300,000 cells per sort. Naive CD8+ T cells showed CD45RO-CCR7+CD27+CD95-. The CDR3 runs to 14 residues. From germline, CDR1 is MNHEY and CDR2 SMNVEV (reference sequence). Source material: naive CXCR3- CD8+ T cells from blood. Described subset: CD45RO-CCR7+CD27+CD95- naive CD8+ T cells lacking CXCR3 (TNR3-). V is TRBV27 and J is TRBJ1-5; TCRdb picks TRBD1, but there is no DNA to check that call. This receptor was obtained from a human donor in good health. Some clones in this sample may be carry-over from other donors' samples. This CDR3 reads CASTVGSRWEPQHF.